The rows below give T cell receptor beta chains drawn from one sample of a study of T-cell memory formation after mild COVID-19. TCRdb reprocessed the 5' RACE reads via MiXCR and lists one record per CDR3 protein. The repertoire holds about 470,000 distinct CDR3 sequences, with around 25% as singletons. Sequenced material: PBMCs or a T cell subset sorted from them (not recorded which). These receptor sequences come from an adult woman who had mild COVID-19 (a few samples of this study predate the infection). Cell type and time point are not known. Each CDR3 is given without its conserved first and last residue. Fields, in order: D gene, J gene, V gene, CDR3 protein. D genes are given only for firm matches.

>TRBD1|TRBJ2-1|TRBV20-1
SARDRGQGRSNEQF
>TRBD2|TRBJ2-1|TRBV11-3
ASSPGLAGRGLYNEQF
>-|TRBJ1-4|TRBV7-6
ASSRNAATNEKLF
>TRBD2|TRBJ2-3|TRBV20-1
SAKSGGASDTQY
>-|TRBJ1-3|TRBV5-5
ASHRESGNTIY
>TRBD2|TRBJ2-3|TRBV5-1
ASSLTSGNTDTQY
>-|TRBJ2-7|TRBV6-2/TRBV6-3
ASSYSRRYEQY
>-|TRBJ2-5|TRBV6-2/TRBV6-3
ASSSGSSFRETQY
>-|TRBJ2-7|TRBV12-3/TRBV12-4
ASSRGMRVEGEQY
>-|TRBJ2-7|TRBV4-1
ASSGSWESSYEQY
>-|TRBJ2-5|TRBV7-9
ASGITETQY
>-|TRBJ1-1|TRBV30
AWTGGGIGAF
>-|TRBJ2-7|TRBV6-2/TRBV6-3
ASSLGLISNLWY
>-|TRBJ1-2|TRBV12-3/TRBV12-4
ASSRDPYGSNYGYT
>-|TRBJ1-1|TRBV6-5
ASSYSWNGGVEAF
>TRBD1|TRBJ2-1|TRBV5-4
ASSLTTGMVNEQF
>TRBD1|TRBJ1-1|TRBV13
ASSLRQGARAF
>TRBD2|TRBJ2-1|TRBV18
ASSPERERRGAGYNEQF
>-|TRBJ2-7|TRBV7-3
ASSSGPGEQY
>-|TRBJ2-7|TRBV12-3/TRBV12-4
ASSSTEGGPHRY
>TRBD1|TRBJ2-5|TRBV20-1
SAGDRVNKETQY
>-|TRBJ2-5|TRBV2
ASSEERQLIQETQY
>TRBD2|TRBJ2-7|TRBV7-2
ASSLVGVGGSYEQY
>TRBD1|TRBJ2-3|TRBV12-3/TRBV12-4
ASSISGGVTDTQY
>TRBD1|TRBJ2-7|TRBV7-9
ASRGQEYEQY
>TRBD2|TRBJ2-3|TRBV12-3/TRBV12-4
ASSLPGLSSGGRTDTQY
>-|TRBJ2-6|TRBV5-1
ASSLGQPGPNVLT
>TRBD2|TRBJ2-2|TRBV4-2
ASSQVSGLAGGNGELF